This note documents a single TCR beta chain sequence. The entry originates in a study of early stage breast cancer tumors. Overall study context: Most of the 16 invasive tumors were ER+, PR+ and HER2-.

The CDR3 is 15 amino acids. The ends lost 5 bases at V and 9 bases at J; junction bases unmatched: 9. Germline V gene data show CDR1 as MNHEY and CDR2 as SVGAGI. The method was immunoSEQ multiplex PCR; TCRdb's version includes in-frame clones alone and lacks a portion of them. Of about 41,000 clones listed, around 72% were seen once; the top ten hold 7.2%. Sequencing was performed on blood. The source is a person in their fifties or sixties with breast cancer. The chain joins TRBV6-5 to TRBJ2-1, with 11 nucleotides matching TRBD1. The CDR3, as DNA: TGTGCCAGCAGTCTCCGGACAGGGGGCTGGGGTGAGCAGTTCTTC. It translates to CASSLRTGGWGEQFF.